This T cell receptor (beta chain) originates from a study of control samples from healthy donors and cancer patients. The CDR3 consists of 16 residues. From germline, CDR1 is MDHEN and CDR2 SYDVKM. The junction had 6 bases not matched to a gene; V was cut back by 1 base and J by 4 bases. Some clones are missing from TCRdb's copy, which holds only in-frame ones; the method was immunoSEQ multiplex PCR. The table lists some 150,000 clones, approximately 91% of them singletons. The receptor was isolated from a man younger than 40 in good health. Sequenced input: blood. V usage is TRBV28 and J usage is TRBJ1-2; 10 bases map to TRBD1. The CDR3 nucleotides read TGTGCCAGCAGTTTATTCCCCGGGACAGGGGCCTATGGCTACACCTTC. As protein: CASSLFPGTGAYGYTF.